The rows below give T cell receptor beta chains drawn from one sample of a study of sequential checkpoint blockade in melanoma. Clones were read by immunoSEQ multiplex PCR, and TCRdb kept only the in-frame ones, dropping some. This sample has 10,000 to 15,000 clones; roughly four fifths occur once, and the top ten carry 17%. The material was CD8+ T cells sorted from blood (inferred from file names), obtained from a patient given nivolumab and ipilimumab in sequence. The receptors were gathered from a human donor with melanoma. CDR3s include the opening cysteine and the closing phenylalanine or tryptophan. The order of the fields is V gene, D gene, clone size, J gene, CDR3 DNA, CDR3 protein. A D gene is named only where the DNA matches it firmly. Only some rows state a clone size, as once, few, many or a class for expanded clones.

>TRBV5-1|-|-|TRBJ2-6
TGCGCCAGCTACCCTACGGGTACAGGGGCCAACGTCCTGACTTTC
CASYPTGTGANVLTF
>TRBV9|TRBD2|-|TRBJ2-2
TGTGCCAGCAGCGTAGCTACCAGCGGGGGGGATACCGGGGAGCTGTTTTTT
CASSVATSGGDTGELFF
>TRBV2|-|-|TRBJ1-1
TGTGCCAGCAGTGATACCAGGGAGAACACTGAAGCTTTCTTT
CASSDTRENTEAFF
>TRBV15|TRBD1|-|TRBJ2-2
TGTGCCACCAGCGACCCGACAGGGGGCGAGAACACCGGGGAGCTGTTTTTT
CATSDPTGGENTGELFF
>TRBV13|TRBD2|-|TRBJ2-3
TGTGCCAGCAGTGCCGGGGGGGGGAGCACAGATACGCAGTATTTT
CASSAGGGSTDTQYF
>TRBV30|-|-|TRBJ2-7
TGTGCCTGGAGTAGCGGAAGCTCCTACGAGCAGTACTTC
CAWSSGSSYEQYF
>TRBV25-1|TRBD2|-|TRBJ2-3
TGTGCCAGCAGTAGAGCGGGGGAGTTCACAGATACGCAGTATTTT
CASSRAGEFTDTQYF
>TRBV19|-|-|TRBJ2-7
TGTGCCAGTAGTATACAGGGCGAGCAGTACTTC
CASSIQGEQYF
>TRBV4-1|-|few|TRBJ2-1
TGCGCCAGCAGTCTGGGGCCAAATTTGGGCGGCAATGAGCAGTTCTTC
CASSLGPNLGGNEQFF
>TRBV2|TRBD2|few|TRBJ2-7
TGTGCCAGCAGTGAAGGGGGACTAGCGGGAGTCGTAACCTACGAGCAGTACTTC
CASSEGGLAGVVTYEQYF
>TRBV6-5|TRBD2|few|TRBJ2-3
TGTGCCAGCAGTTGGCTAGCGGGGGGGCTAGATACGCAGTATTTT
CASSWLAGGLDTQYF
>TRBV28|TRBD1|-|TRBJ1-1
TGTGCCAGCAGTTTAGGGACAGGTGGGAGCAACACTGAAGCTTTCTTT
CASSLGTGGSNTEAFF
>TRBV7-8|TRBD2|-|TRBJ2-2
TGTGCCAGCAGCTTAGCCCTAGCGGTCACCGGGGAGCTGTTTTTT
CASSLALAVTGELFF
>TRBV2|TRBD2|once|TRBJ2-1
TGTGCCAGCAGTGAGCGGGGGGAAAGAAATGAGCAGTTCTTC
CASSERGERNEQFF
>TRBV28|-|-|TRBJ1-2
TGTGCCAGCAGTTTACAGGGTAACTATGGCTACACCTTC
CASSLQGNYGYTF
>TRBV6-5|TRBD1|-|TRBJ1-2
TGTGCCAGCAGTTACGACAGACAGGGTTACTATGGCCACACCTTC
CASSYDRQGYYGHTF
>TRBV19|-|-|TRBJ1-2
TGTGCCACCAATTACGGCGGCTTTGGCTACACCTTC
CATNYGGFGYTF
>TRBV7-2|-|-|TRBJ2-1
TGTGCCAGCAGCACCTACCCCAACTCCTACAATGAGCAGTTCTTC
CASSTYPNSYNEQFF
>TRBV5-6|TRBD1|-|TRBJ1-1
TGTGCCAGCAGCTTGGAGGACAGGGAGGCTTTCTTT
CASSLEDREAFF
>TRBV7-9|-|-|TRBJ2-1
TGTGCCAGCAGCTTAGTAGGGGTCAGCTCCTACAATGAGCAGTTCTTC
CASSLVGVSSYNEQFF
>TRBV7-9|-|-|TRBJ2-1
TGTGCCAGCAGCCCGTGGGCCCTAACAGACAATGAGCAGTTCTTC
CASSPWALTDNEQFF
>TRBV19|-|-|TRBJ1-2
TGTGCCAGTAGTGCCACCGGGACACTGTATGGCTACACCTTC
CASSATGTLYGYTF
>TRBV27|TRBD1|-|TRBJ2-1
TGTGCCAGCACCGTCGGGACAGGGGGGTACAATGAGCAGTTCTTC
CASTVGTGGYNEQFF
>TRBV27|-|-|TRBJ2-3
TGTGCCAGCAGTTTTTACGGGGTGAACACAGATACGCAGTATTTT
CASSFYGVNTDTQYF
>TRBV19|TRBD1|-|TRBJ1-2
TGTGCCAGTAGTATAGGACAGGACAGGGGATATTATGGCTACACCTTC
CASSIGQDRGYYGYTF
>TRBV5-1|TRBD1|-|TRBJ2-2
TGCGCCAGCAGCTTTGCTCAGGGGGCCGGGGAGCTGTTTTTT
CASSFAQGAGELFF
>TRBV13|-|-|TRBJ1-1
TGTGCCAGCAGCTTAGAAGGCCCCCGAGGGGGGGCTGAAGCTTTCTTT
CASSLEGPRGGAEAFF
>TRBV10-3|TRBD2|once|TRBJ2-7
TGTGCCATCAGTGGGGGAGCGGGAGGAACCTACGAGCAGTACTTC
CAISGGAGGTYEQYF
>TRBV28|-|-|TRBJ2-5
TGTGCCAGCAGTTTTTCGGCAGACATCCAAGAGACCCAGTACTTC
CASSFSADIQETQYF
>TRBV9|-|few|TRBJ1-3
TGTGCCAGCGGCAACGGAGCCTCTGGAAACACCATATATTTT
CASGNGASGNTIYF
>TRBV19|-|-|TRBJ1-1
TGTGCCAGTAGTAATCGACAGGTGGGTGAAGCTTTCTTT
CASSNRQVGEAFF
>TRBV7-9|TRBD1|-|TRBJ1-1
TGTGCCAGCAGCGTGGGACAGGGGGGGACTGAAGCTTTCTTT
CASSVGQGGTEAFF
>TRBV9|TRBD1|-|TRBJ2-6
TGTGCCAGTTGCCCACCAGGGGGCTCTGGGGCCAACGTCCTGACTTTC
CASCPPGGSGANVLTF
>TRBV9|-|-|TRBJ2-1
TGTGCCAGCAGCCCGGGACACCCCAATGAGCAGTTCTTC
CASSPGHPNEQFF
>TRBV29-1|TRBD1|-|TRBJ1-2
TGCAGCGGGCTACTCGGGACAGGGTTTATCGGAGAGGACTATGGCTACACCTTC
CSGLLGTGFIGEDYGYTF
>TRBV6-4|-|-|TRBJ2-6
TGTGCCAGCAGTGACTCTATATCTGGGGCCAACGTCCTGACTTTC
CASSDSISGANVLTF
>TRBV7-9|TRBD2|-|TRBJ2-1
TGTGCCAGCAGCTTCGGGACTAGCGGGGATAATGAGCAGTTCTTC
CASSFGTSGDNEQFF
>TRBV19|-|-|TRBJ2-7
TGTGCCAGTAGTATAGGGGGAGGGGGCTCCTACGAGCAGTACTTC
CASSIGGGGSYEQYF
>TRBV7-9|TRBD1|-|TRBJ1-2
TGTGCCAGCAGCTTAGCGGGACGGGGACAGTGGACCTTC
CASSLAGRGQWTF
>TRBV5-6|-|-|TRBJ2-2
TGTGCCAGCAGCTATATCACCGGGGAGCTGTTTTTT
CASSYITGELFF
>TRBV9|TRBD2|-|TRBJ2-3
TGTGCCAGCAGCGTAGGACTAGCGGCCACAGATACGCAGTATTTT
CASSVGLAATDTQYF